One TCR beta chain is described in this entry. Authors' methods: Amplification of reference gene primers was used by the study to estimate nucleated cell counts. Here immunoSEQ multiplex PCR was the method, and the copy in TCRdb shows in-frame clones only, minus some. V and J calls plus clone size are reproduced from that table; the DNA served to infer D and trimming. The sample contains roughly 26,000 clones, about nine tenths of which appear only once. These data come from a study of blood T cell repertoires in COVID-19. CDR1 is LGHNA, CDR2 YSLEER, per germline. Trimming stripped 0 bases from V and 5 bases from J, with 13 bases between. The CDR3 spans 16 residues.

Sequencing was done on a sample of peripheral blood. This chain uses TRBV4-3 with TRBJ2-2, with D perhaps matching TRBD2 (5 bases). The origin of this receptor is a human donor with active COVID-19. The donor label of this sample is uncertain. CDR3 in amino acids: CASSQDRLRRTGELFF. The CDR3 DNA sequence: TGCGCCAGCAGCCAAGATCGGTTGAGGAGGACCGGGGAGCTGTTTTTT.